The 25 T cell receptor beta chains below come from one sample, sequenced in a study of blood T cell repertoires in COVID-19. The method was immunoSEQ multiplex PCR; TCRdb's version includes in-frame clones alone and lacks a portion of them. The data show 65,000 or so clones, with roughly 84% seen just once and roughly 10% held by the top ten. The sample consisted of peripheral blood. These receptors came from a man under 40 with COVID-19, enrolled during active disease.

This chain joins TRBV18 and TRBJ2-7; TRBD2 might be the D (6 bases). Trimming pared 3 bases from V and 4 bases from J, leaving 16 bases between. Germline V gene sequence: CDR1 KGHSH, CDR2 LQKENI. The CDR3 contains 15 residues. CDR3: CASSPGRGTIYEQYF. The DNA for the CDR3 is TGTGCCAGCTCACCTGGCCGGGGGACCATTTACGAGCAGTACTTC. Based on the CDR3 plus reference TRBV18 and TRBJ2-7, the full variable domain is NAGVMQNPRHLVRRRGQEARLRCSPMKGHSHVYWYRQLPEEGLKFMVYLQKENIIDESGMPKERFSAEFPKEGPSILRIQQVVRGDSAAYFCASSPGRGTIYEQYFGPGTRLTVT.

This chain connects TRBV14 to TRBJ1-1; 7 positions match TRBD1. CDR3 length equals 20 residues. Germline-derived CDR1 and CDR2 are SGHDN and FVKESK. Trimming took 4 bases from V and 0 from J; bases not matched to a gene: 20. CDR3 in amino acids: CASSPVPGQTLWAMNTEAFF. In DNA, the CDR3 is TGTGCCAGCAGCCCTGTCCCGGGACAGACTCTTTGGGCCATGAACACTGAAGCTTTCTTT.

The chain combines TRBV19 with TRBJ1-2, with 9 nucleotides matching TRBD1. This CDR3 has 15 amino acids. Germline CDR1 is LNHDA and CDR2 is SQIVND (reference sequence). The J segment lost 3 bases and the V segment lost 7 bases, leaving 9 bases of the junction unmatched. CDR3 region: CASNLQGAGDYGYTF. CDR3 in DNA: TGTGCCAGTAACCTACAGGGGGCCGGGGACTATGGCTACACCTTC.

The V and J genes are TRBV6-2 or TRBV6-3 and TRBJ1-1; 8 bases are shared with TRBD1. This CDR3 contains 14 residues. Losses at the gene ends were 6 bases for V and 5 bases for J; bases not matched to a gene: 8. Germline loops: CDR1 MNHEY, CDR2 SVGEGT. The CDR3: CASSWTGIGTEAFF. In DNA form, the CDR3 reads TGTGCCAGCAGCTGGACAGGGATTGGGACTGAAGCTTTCTTT.

V and J are TRBV19 and TRBJ1-2; the D is unclear. The CDR3 totals 14 residues. Germline V gives CDR1 LNHDA, CDR2 SQIVND (reference sequence). Trimming removed 5 bases at V and 5 bases at J, with 15 bases between. The CDR3: CASSPSYYGYGYTF. CDR3 sequence (DNA): TGTGCCAGTAGTCCGAGTTACTATGGGTATGGCTACACCTTC.

DNA for the CDR3: TGTGCCAGCAAACAGAACCCCACTGGCTACACCTTC. It codes for CASKQNPTGYTF. This chain uses TRBV28 with TRBJ1-2; the D is unclear. Germline CDR1 and CDR2: MDHEN and SYDVKM. The CDR3 runs to 12 residues. V was shortened by 7 bases and J by 7 bases, with 13 bases between the two germline ends.

The count of this clone is one. This CDR3 is CASKGSLREGYGYTF. Here the CDR3 DNA reads TGTGCCAGTAAGGGGTCGCTCAGGGAGGGCTATGGCTACACCTTC. The rearrangement uses TRBV19 and TRBJ1-2; D may be TRBD1 (5 bases). Germline V CDR1 and CDR2: LNHDA, SQIVND (reference sequence). The CDR3 length is 15 residues. Trimming cost V 7 bases and J 4 bases, with 19 bases left between them.

This clone is a singleton in its sample. The V and J genes are TRBV5-4 and TRBJ2-5; a weak D match, TRBD1 (5 bases). This CDR3 is built from 14 residues. Trimming cost V 0 bases and J 7 bases, with 13 bases left between them. Germline V gene sequence: CDR1 SGHNT, CDR2 YYREEE (reference sequence). The CDR3 is CASSLGGAVGTQYF. CDR3 sequence (DNA): TGTGCCAGCAGCTTGGGTGGGGCAGTTGGGACCCAGTACTTC.

The V and J genes are TRBV19 and TRBJ2-2; the match to TRBD1 covers 11 bases. The CDR3 loop spans 15 amino acids. Germline-derived CDR1 and CDR2 are LNHDA and SQIVND (reference sequence). V dropped 3 bases and J dropped 6; count of bases not matched to a gene: 3. CDR3 sequence: CASSIGQGAAGELFF. The CDR3 coding sequence is TGTGCCAGTAGTATCGGACAGGGGGCTGCCGGGGAGCTGTTTTTT.

In its sample, this clone was seen a few times. The genes are TRBV4-1 and TRBJ1-1; 7 bases line up with TRBD1. Germline loops: CDR1 MGHRA, CDR2 YSYEKL. This CDR3 contains 17 residues. V gave up 4 bases and J gave up 5 bases; unmatched junction bases: 16. In nucleotides, the CDR3 is TGCGCCAGCAGCCCCCGTACCATCCTTACAGGGGCGACTGAAGCTTTCTTT. Translation gives CASSPRTILTGATEAFF.

The rearrangement links TRBV28 to TRBJ2-1; D is undetermined. The CDR3 length is 21 residues. Germline V gene data show CDR1 as MDHEN and CDR2 as SYDVKM. The V and J ends lost 2 bases and 1 base respectively, with 27 bases between them. DNA of the CDR3: TGTGCCAGCAGTTTACCCCGCGCCGAGGCCCTGTATAGAGGATCCTACAATGAGCAGTTCTTC. It specifies CASSLPRAEALYRGSYNEQFF.

The J gene is TRBJ1-6, the V gene TRBV11-2; 10 bases map to TRBD1. Germline V gene lookup returns CDR1 SGHAT and CDR2 FQNNGV. The CDR3 is 15 amino acids. Trimming cost V 5 bases and J 10 bases; bases outside gene matches: 8. The CDR3 loop reads CASSRPGQGRSPLHF. CDR3 DNA sequence: TGTGCCAGCAGCCGCCCGGGACAGGGGCGGTCACCCCTCCACTTT.

The CDR3 sequence: CASSLLGEAFF. For the CDR3, the DNA is TGTGCCAGCAGCTTGCTCGGTGAAGCTTTCTTT. V and J are TRBV5-6 and TRBJ1-1; D is undetermined. V lost 1 base and J lost 7, with 5 bases in between. Germline V CDR1 and CDR2: SGHDT, YYEEEE. The CDR3 totals 11 residues.

The table lists this clone with a count of one. The genes are TRBV7-9 and TRBJ2-1; D uncertain. Trimming took off 3 bases at V and 3 bases at J, with 3 bases between the two ends. Germline CDR1 reads SEHNR; CDR2 reads FQNEAQ (reference sequence). This CDR3 has 12 residues. In nucleotides, the CDR3 is TGTGCCAGCAGCTTCAGCTACAATGAGCAGTTCTTC. This sequence encodes CASSFSYNEQFF.

The chain uses TRBV5-4 and TRBJ2-2, with 11 bases that match TRBD1. The ends lost 6 bases at V and 5 bases at J; junction bases unmatched: 9. The germline V gene encodes CDR1 SGHNT and CDR2 YYREEE (reference sequence). The CDR3 covers 16 residues. CDR3 DNA sequence: TGTGCCAGCAACGGACTCGGGACAGGGGGGACCGGGGAGCTGTTTTTT. Its protein product is CASNGLGTGGTGELFF.

The rearrangement uses TRBV4-1 and TRBJ1-5; possible D gene TRBD1, 5 bases. V was shortened by 1 base and J by 0 bases, with 10 bases between the two germline ends. CDR1 and CDR2 (germline): MGHRA, YSYEKL. The CDR3 runs 16 residues. This CDR3 reads CASSQGDSYSNQPQHF. CDR3 in DNA: TGCGCCAGCAGCCAAGGAGACAGTTATAGCAATCAGCCCCAGCATTTT.

This chain uses TRBV28 with TRBJ2-3; D call uncertain. The CDR3 is made up of 12 amino acids. The germline V and J ends were trimmed by 5 bases and 3 bases, with 6 bases remaining between them. Germline loops: CDR1 MDHEN, CDR2 SYDVKM. CDR3 sequence (DNA): TGTGCCAGCAGTCCCCGGACAGATACGCAGTATTTT. The encoded protein is CASSPRTDTQYF. Full variable domain (rest looked up from reference TRBV28 and TRBJ2-3): DVKVTQSSRYLVKRTGEKVFLECVQDMDHENMFWYRQDPGLGLRLIYFSYDVKMKEKGDIPEGYSVSREKKERFSLILESASTNQTSMYLCASSPRTDTQYFGPGTRLTVL.

The V gene is TRBV7-2, the J gene TRBJ2-7; TRBD2 agrees at 7 bases. With V trimmed by 4 bases and J by 5 bases, 8 bases remained unmatched. Germline V lookup: CDR1 SGHTA, CDR2 FQGNSA. This CDR3 comprises 14 residues. CDR3 amino acids: CASSSRGRVDEQYF. The CDR3 bases are TGTGCCAGCAGCTCCCGCGGGAGAGTCGACGAGCAGTACTTC.

About this clone: Other nucleotide sequences in the sample specify the same CDR3. The rearrangement uses TRBV6-5 and TRBJ2-3, with TRBD2 identical over 7 bases. Germline CDR1 and CDR2: MNHEY and SVGAGI. After removal of 6 bases from V and 2 bases from J, the junction contained 8 bases not matched to a gene. The CDR3 spans 15 residues. CDR3 protein: CASSPGGSNTDTQYF. CDR3 DNA sequence: TGTGCCAGCAGCCCCGGGGGGAGCAACACAGATACGCAGTATTTT.

This clone was observed once. V gene TRBV6-5 combines with J gene TRBJ1-5, with 9 bases that match TRBD1. V lost 7 bases, J lost 8 bases, and 9 bases stayed unmatched. The V gene's germline CDR1 is MNHEY and CDR2 SVGAGI. The CDR3 totals 14 residues. The CDR3 here is CASNKQGAGEPQHF. The CDR3 coding sequence is TGTGCCAGCAACAAACAGGGGGCAGGGGAGCCCCAGCATTTT.

The chain employs TRBV4-1 and TRBJ2-7; D is possibly TRBD1 (5 bases). This CDR3 spans 15 amino acids. The V end was cut by 1 base, the J end by 5 bases, with 15 bases between. Per germline, CDR1 MGHRA and CDR2 YSYEKL. The CDR3 nucleotides are TGCGCCAGCAGCCAAGTGTTTACAGGCCGGGACGAGCAGTACTTC. Its protein is CASSQVFTGRDEQYF.

V usage is TRBV5-6 and J usage is TRBJ1-4, with TRBD1 matching 7 bases. V lost 5 bases and J lost 4; bases outside the gene matches: 8. The germline V gene encodes CDR1 SGHDT and CDR2 YYEEEE. The CDR3 runs 15 residues. CDR3 sequence (DNA): TGTGCCAGCAGTCCGACAGGGCAGGGTAATGAAAAACTGTTTTTT. Translation gives CASSPTGQGNEKLFF. Looking up the rest from reference TRBV5-6 and TRBJ1-4 gives the full variable domain: DAGVTQSPTHLIKTRGQQVTLRCSPKSGHDTVSWYQQALGQGPQFIFQYYEEEERQRGNFPDRFSGHQFPNYSSELNVNALLLGDSALYLCASSPTGQGNEKLFFGSGTQLSVL.

The genes are TRBV27 and TRBJ1-5, with D possibly being TRBD1 (6 bases). CDR1 and CDR2 (germline): MNHEY, SMNVEV (reference sequence). The CDR3 runs to 13 residues. V shed 8 bases and J shed 4 bases, with 12 bases lying between them. The CDR3 DNA follows: TGTGCCAGCCAAGGACAGCGGAATCAGCCCCAGCATTTT. Its protein product is CASQGQRNQPQHF.

The chain carries TRBV2 and TRBJ2-5; 7 bases align to TRBD1. V shed 5 bases, J shed 5 bases, and the junction held 8 bases outside the gene matches. The CDR3 is 14 amino acids. Germline V gene lookup returns CDR1 SNHLY and CDR2 FYNNEI. Here the CDR3 reads CASSLEQGWETQYF. DNA of the CDR3: TGTGCCAGCAGTTTAGAACAGGGGTGGGAGACCCAGTACTTC.

The chain couples TRBV6-1 to TRBJ2-1; possibly TRBD2 for D (5 bases). Germline V gene sequence: CDR1 MNHNS, CDR2 SASEGT. The ends were cut back, 2 bases at V and 3 bases at J, with 14 bases in the middle. There are 16 residues in the CDR3. CDR3 nucleotide sequence: TGTGCCAGCAGTGAATTGGCGGGCGCGGACTACAATGAGCAGTTCTTC. This translates into CASSELAGADYNEQFF.